This TCR beta chain was obtained from a study of shared clonotypes between healthy human individuals. About the study: The cohort had a couple of women and a few men, ages 18 to 49.

Turning to this clone: Its specificity is unknown.

The germline V gene has CDR1 SGDLS and CDR2 YYNGEE. The CDR3 sequence is 17 residues long. V lost 2 bases and J lost 5, with 22 bases in between. The table came from immunoSEQ multiplex PCR; TCRdb's copy has only in-frame clones and leaves some out. The sample holds millions of clones, approximately 94% seen once. There were only Caucasian adults among the donors, and all lived in Nashville, Tennessee. Study outcomes and limitations: Donor scarcity curtailed the genetic and exposure-history diversity represented herein.

V and J are TRBV9 and TRBJ2-5, with unresolved D. The sequence derives from a man between 18 and 35 years old in good health. The sample was naive CD4+ T cells sorted from blood. Subset indicated: CD45RA+ positively selected. For the CDR3, the DNA is TGTGCCAGCAGCGTCGGAAGAGGCCCCAACCCCCGGGAGACCCAGTACTTC. It specifies CASSVGRGPNPRETQYF.